This T cell receptor (beta chain) was sequenced in a study of shared clonotypes between healthy human individuals. Assay used: immunoSEQ multiplex PCR; TCRdb lists only in-frame clones, some missing. The sample shows over a million clones, under 80% of them seen only once. CDR3 length: 16 residues. Trimming at V came to 5 bases and at J to 4 bases, leaving 12 bases not matched to a gene. Germline V lookup: CDR1 SQVTM, CDR2 ANQGSEA. The sample taken for sequencing was memory CD4+ T cells sorted from blood. The sample's subset: CD45RA-negative fraction. V is TRBV29-1 and J is TRBJ2-5; 11 bases match TRBD2. This clonotype was sampled from a man aged 18 to 30 in good health. The CDR3 loop reads CSVLRLAGTLIETQYF. CDR3 sequence (DNA): TGCAGCGTTCTCCGACTAGCGGGGACCCTAATAGAGACCCAGTACTTC.